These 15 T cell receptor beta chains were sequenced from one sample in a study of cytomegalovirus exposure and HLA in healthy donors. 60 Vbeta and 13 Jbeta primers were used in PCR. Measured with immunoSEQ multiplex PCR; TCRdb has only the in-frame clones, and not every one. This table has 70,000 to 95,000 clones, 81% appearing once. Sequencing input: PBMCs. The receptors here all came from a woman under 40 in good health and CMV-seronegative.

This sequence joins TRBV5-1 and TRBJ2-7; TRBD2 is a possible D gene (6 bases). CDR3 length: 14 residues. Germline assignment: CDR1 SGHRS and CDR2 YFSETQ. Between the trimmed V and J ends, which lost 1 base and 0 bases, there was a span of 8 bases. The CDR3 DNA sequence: TGCGCCAGCAGCTTGACAGCGGGCTCCTACGAGCAGTACTTC. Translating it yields CASSLTAGSYEQYF.

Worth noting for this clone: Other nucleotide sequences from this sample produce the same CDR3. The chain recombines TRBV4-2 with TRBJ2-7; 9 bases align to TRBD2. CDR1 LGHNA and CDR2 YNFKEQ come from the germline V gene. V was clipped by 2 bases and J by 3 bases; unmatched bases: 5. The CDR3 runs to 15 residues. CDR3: CASSQQRTSDYEQYF. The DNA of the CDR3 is TGTGCCAGCAGCCAACAGAGGACTAGCGACTACGAGCAGTACTTC.

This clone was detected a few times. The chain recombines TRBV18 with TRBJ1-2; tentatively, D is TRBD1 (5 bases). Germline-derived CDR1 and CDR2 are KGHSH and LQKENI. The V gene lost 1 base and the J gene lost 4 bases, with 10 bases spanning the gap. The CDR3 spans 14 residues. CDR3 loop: CASSPLQGFYGYTF. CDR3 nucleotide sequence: TGTGCCAGCTCACCACTGCAGGGCTTCTATGGCTACACCTTC.

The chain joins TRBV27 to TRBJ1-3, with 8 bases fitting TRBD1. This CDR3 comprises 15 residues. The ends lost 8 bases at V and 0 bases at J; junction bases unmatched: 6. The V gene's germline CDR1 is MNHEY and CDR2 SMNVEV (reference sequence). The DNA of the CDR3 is TGTGCCAGCCGGACAGGGTTTAGCTCTGGAAACACCATATATTTT. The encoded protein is CASRTGFSSGNTIYF.

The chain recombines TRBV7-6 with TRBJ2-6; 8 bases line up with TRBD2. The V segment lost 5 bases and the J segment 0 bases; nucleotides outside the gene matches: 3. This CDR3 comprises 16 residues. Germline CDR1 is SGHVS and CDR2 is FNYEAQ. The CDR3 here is CASSPLAGSGANVLTF. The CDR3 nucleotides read TGTGCCAGCAGCCCCCTAGCGGGCTCTGGGGCCAACGTCCTGACTTTC.

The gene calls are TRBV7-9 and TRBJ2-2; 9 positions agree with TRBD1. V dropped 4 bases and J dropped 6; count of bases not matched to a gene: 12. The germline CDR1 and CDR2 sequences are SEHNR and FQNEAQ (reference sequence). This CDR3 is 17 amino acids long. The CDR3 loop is CASSSRMTGGRAGELFF. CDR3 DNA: TGTGCCAGCAGCTCTCGGATGACAGGGGGTCGGGCCGGGGAGCTGTTTTTT.

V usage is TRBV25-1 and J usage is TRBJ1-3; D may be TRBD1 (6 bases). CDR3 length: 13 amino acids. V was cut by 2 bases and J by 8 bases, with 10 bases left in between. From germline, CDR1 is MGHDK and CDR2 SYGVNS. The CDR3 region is CASSEPGVDTIYF. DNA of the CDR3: TGTGCCAGCAGTGAACCAGGGGTGGACACCATATATTTT. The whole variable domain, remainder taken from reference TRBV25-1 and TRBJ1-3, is EADIYQTPRYLVIGTGKKITLECSQTMGHDKMYWYQQDPGMELHLIHYSYGVNSTEKGDLSSESTVSRIRTEHFPLTLESARPSHTSQYLCASSEPGVDTIYFGEGSWLTVV.

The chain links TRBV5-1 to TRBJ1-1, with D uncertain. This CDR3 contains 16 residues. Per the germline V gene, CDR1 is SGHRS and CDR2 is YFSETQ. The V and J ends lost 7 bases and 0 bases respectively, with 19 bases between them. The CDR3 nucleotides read TGCGCCAGCCTAAGCGGCGGCACCGGATTGAACACTGAAGCTTTCTTT. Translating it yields CASLSGGTGLNTEAFF. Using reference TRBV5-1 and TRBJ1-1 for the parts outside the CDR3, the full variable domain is KAGVTQTPRYLIKTRGQQVTLSCSPISGHRSVSWYQQTPGQGLQFLFEYFSETQRNKGNFPGRFSGRQFSNSRSEMNVSTLELGDSALYLCASLSGGTGLNTEAFFGQGTRLTVV.

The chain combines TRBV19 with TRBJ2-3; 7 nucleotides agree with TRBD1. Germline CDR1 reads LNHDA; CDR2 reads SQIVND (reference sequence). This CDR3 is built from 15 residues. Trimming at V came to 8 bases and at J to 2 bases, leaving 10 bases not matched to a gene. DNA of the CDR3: TGTGCCAGTCGGCGATGGGGACAGAACACAGATACGCAGTATTTT. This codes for CASRRWGQNTDTQYF.

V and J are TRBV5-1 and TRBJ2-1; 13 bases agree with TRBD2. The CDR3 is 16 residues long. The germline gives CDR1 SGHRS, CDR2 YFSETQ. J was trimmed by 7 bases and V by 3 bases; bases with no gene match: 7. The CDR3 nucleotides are TGCGCCAGCAGCTCGCTGGGACTAGCGGGATGGAATGAGCAGTTCTTC. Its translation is CASSSLGLAGWNEQFF. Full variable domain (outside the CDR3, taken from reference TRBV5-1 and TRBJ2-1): KAGVTQTPRYLIKTRGQQVTLSCSPISGHRSVSWYQQTPGQGLQFLFEYFSETQRNKGNFPGRFSGRQFSNSRSEMNVSTLELGDSALYLCASSSLGLAGWNEQFFGPGTRLTVL.

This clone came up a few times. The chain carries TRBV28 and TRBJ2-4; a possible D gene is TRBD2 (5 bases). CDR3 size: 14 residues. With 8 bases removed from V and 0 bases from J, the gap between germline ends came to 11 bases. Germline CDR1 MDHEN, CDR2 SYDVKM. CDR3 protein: CASEPRGAKNIQYF. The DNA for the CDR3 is TGTGCCAGCGAGCCCCGGGGAGCCAAAAACATTCAGTACTTC.

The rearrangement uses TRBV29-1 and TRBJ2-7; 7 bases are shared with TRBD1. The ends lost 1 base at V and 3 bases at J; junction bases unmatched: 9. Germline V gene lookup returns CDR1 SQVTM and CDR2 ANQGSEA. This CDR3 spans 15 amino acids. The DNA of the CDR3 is TGCAGCGTTGAAGGCCCGGGGAACAGGGGCTACGAGCAGTACTTC. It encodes CSVEGPGNRGYEQYF.

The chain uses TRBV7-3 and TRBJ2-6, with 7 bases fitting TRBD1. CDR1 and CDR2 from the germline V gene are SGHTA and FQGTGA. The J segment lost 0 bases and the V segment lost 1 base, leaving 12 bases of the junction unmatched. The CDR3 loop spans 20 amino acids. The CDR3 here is CASSLIHGTAFDSGANVLTF. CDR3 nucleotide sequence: TGTGCCAGCAGCTTAATTCACGGGACAGCGTTTGACTCTGGGGCCAACGTCCTGACTTTC. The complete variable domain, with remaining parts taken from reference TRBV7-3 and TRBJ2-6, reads GAGVSQTPSNKVTEKGKYVELRCDPISGHTALYWYRQSLGQGPEFLIYFQGTGAADDSGLPNDRFFAVRPEGSVSTLKIQRTERGDSAVYLCASSLIHGTAFDSGANVLTFGAGSRLTVL.

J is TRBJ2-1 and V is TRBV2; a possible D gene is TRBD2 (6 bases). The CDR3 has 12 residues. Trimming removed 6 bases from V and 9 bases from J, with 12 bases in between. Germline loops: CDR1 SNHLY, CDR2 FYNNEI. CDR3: CASRETAGEQFF. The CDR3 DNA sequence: TGTGCCAGCAGGGAGACAGCGGGTGAGCAGTTCTTC.

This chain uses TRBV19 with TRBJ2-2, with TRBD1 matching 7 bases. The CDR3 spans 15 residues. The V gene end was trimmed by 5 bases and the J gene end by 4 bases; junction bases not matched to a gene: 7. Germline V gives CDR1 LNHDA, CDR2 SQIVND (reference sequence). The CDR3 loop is CASSGRGWTTGELFF. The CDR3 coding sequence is TGTGCCAGTAGTGGCAGGGGGTGGACCACCGGGGAGCTGTTTTTT.